The following is a T cell receptor beta chain sequence with its context. Its antigen is undetermined. Together with a sample-barcoded 5' primer, a J-beta primer mix was included in a second PCR lasting roughly 7 to 11 cycles. MiXCR, applied by TCRdb to the 5' RACE reads, yields one record per CDR3 protein. The sample includes some 1.5 million distinct CDR3 sequences, 25% to 30% of them seen just once. Sample donors were healthy Caucasian individuals that came from Russia, aged 6 to 90. Each sample used at least 6 million PBMCs. The sample belongs to a study of blood T cells in healthy people across ages. Study summary: For every two T cells, template switching captured about one barcoded beta molecule.

Study-wide results and caveats: Age showed a roughly linear inverse relationship with TCR beta diversity per million T cells.

This clonotype originated in a woman in her 30s in good health. Sequencing was carried out using blood.

The CDR3 spells CASSDTTGYHEQYF. The CDR3 bases are TGTGCCAGCAGCGATACGACAGGGTACCACGAGCAGTACTTC. V usage is TRBV7-9 and J usage is TRBJ2-5; TRBD1 matches 7 bases. The assigned J gene may be wrong: the sequence end matches TRBJ2-7 better. This CDR3 has 14 amino acids. CDR1 is SEHNR, CDR2 FQNEAQ, per germline (reference sequence).